This T cell receptor (beta chain) was found in a study of identical twins. Study-level results: Cord blood beta clonotypes that were abundant carried fewer insertions, and memory repertoires showed no such trend.

This clonotype was counted only a few times. The antigen remains unidentified. TCRdb called the 5' RACE reads again in MiXCR, with one record for every CDR3 protein. There are 450,000 to 600,000 distinct CDR3 sequences in the sample; approximately 20% occur only once, and 0.45% to 0.5% lies in the top ten. Germline CDR1 SNHLY, CDR2 FYNNEI. This CDR3 has 14 amino acids. Trimming took off 6 bases at V and 2 bases at J, with 14 bases between the two ends. In addition, the sample was reused for a study of yellow fever vaccine responses in identical twins.

What was sequenced was CD4+ T cells sorted from blood. The chain is built from TRBV2 and TRBJ2-7, with a tentative D call TRBD2 (6 bases). The receptor's source is a woman younger than 35 in good health. The CDR3 bases are TGTGCCAGCAGGGGGCCGGAGCGGGCCTACGAGCAGTACGTC. The encoded protein is CASRGPERAYEQYV.